This entry lists 14 T cell receptor beta chains sequenced from one sample in a study of blood T cell repertoires in COVID-19 (dated by TCRdb to 2020 to 2022). The library was produced with the immunoSEQ multiplex PCR assay. Imported from immuneACCESS, the table was reduced by TCRdb to in-frame sequences with V and J called. These copies leave out some clones; in studies compared against another copy, an unresolved V gene accounts for under half, and the cause of the remainder is not known. The sample records more than 70,000 clones, 75% to 90% of which are singletons. Of the sample, about a tenth is held by the ten largest clones. The sequencing input was peripheral blood. All receptors derive from a woman in her 70s with acute or convalescent COVID-19.

The rearrangement joins TRBV6-1 to TRBJ2-7, with TRBD1 matching over 10 bases. V was pared by 2 bases and J by 5 bases, with 9 bases of the junction left unmatched. The length of the CDR3 is 16 residues. Germline CDR1 reads MNHNS; CDR2 reads SASEGT. DNA of the CDR3: TGTGCCAGCAGTGAATTGGCGGGACAGGGGACCCACGAGCAGTACTTC. This gives the protein CASSELAGQGTHEQYF.

J is TRBJ2-4 and V is TRBV5-4, with 8 bases aligning to TRBD1. Losses at the gene ends were 0 bases for V and 5 bases for J; bases not matched to a gene: 4. Germline assignment: CDR1 SGHNT and CDR2 YYREEE (reference sequence). This CDR3 is built from 15 residues. The CDR3 nucleotides are TGTGCCAGCAGCTTGGGGGGACAGGTCCAAAACATTCAGTACTTC. Amino acid sequence: CASSLGGQVQNIQYF.

The rearrangement links TRBV4-2 to TRBJ2-2; perhaps TRBD1 as D (6 bases). Germline V CDR1 and CDR2: LGHNA, YNFKEQ. V was pared by 3 bases and J by 2 bases, with 7 bases between. This CDR3 region has 14 residues. The CDR3 coding sequence is TGTGCCAGCAGCCAGGGGGCCAACACCGGGGAGCTGTTTTTT. This sequence encodes CASSQGANTGELFF.

V is TRBV6-5 and J is TRBJ2-1; a possible D gene is TRBD2 (5 bases). The CDR3 has 15 residues. The V and J ends lost 6 bases and 0 bases respectively, with 12 bases between them. CDR1 and CDR2 from the germline V gene are MNHEY and SVGAGI. Written as DNA, the CDR3 is TGTGCCAGCAGACGACGGGGTAGCTCCTACAATGAGCAGTTCTTC. Its protein is CASRRRGSSYNEQFF.

The chain uses TRBV10-3 and TRBJ2-7; a weak D match, TRBD1 (6 bases). Germline CDR1 and CDR2: ENHRY and SYGVKD. The V end lost 8 bases, the J end lost 0 bases, and 11 bases lay between the germline ends. This CDR3 spans 13 amino acids. The CDR3 region has the DNA TGTGCCATCCGACCAGGGGTCTCCTACGAGCAGTACTTC. Amino acid sequence: CAIRPGVSYEQYF.

The chain is built from TRBV6-5 and TRBJ1-4, with TRBD1 identical over 9 bases. Trimming at V came to 2 bases and at J to 8 bases, leaving 6 bases not matched to a gene. CDR3 length: 15 amino acids. Germline loops: CDR1 MNHEY, CDR2 SVGAGI. CDR3 coding DNA: TGTGCCAGCAGTTACCTGGGACAGGGAGGAGAAAAACTGTTTTTT. The encoded protein is CASSYLGQGGEKLFF.

The rearrangement uses TRBV19 and TRBJ1-1; TRBD1 matches at 10 bases. Germline V gives CDR1 LNHDA, CDR2 SQIVND (reference sequence). This CDR3 contains 16 residues. The V segment lost 6 bases and the J segment 3 bases; nucleotides outside the gene matches: 10. CDR3 in amino acids: CASRHGDRGRDTEAFF. CDR3 DNA: TGTGCCAGTAGACATGGGGACAGGGGAAGGGACACTGAAGCTTTCTTT.

This clone showed up just once. This chain uses TRBV15 with TRBJ2-3, with 11 bases that match TRBD1. CDR1 LNHNV and CDR2 YYDKDF come from the germline V gene (reference sequence). CDR3 length equals 15 residues. The V segment lost 1 base and the J segment 3 bases; nucleotides outside the gene matches: 0. The CDR3 is CATSRGDRGTDTQYF. In DNA, the CDR3 is TGTGCCACCAGCAGAGGGGACAGGGGGACAGATACGCAGTATTTT.

The rearrangement links TRBV5-1 to TRBJ1-5; D is unresolved. V lost 0 bases, J lost 2 bases, and 6 bases lay in between. The CDR3 length is 14 residues. Germline CDR1 and CDR2: SGHRS and YFSETQ. CDR3 sequence reads: CASSLGEGNQPQHF. The CDR3 region has the DNA TGCGCCAGCAGCTTGGGTGAGGGCAATCAGCCCCAGCATTTT.

The sample holds one count of this clone. The rearrangement joins TRBV15 to TRBJ2-7; TRBD1 agrees at 7 bases. V shed 1 base, J shed 2 bases, and the junction held 8 bases outside the gene matches. CDR1 is LNHNV and CDR2 is YYDKDF in the germline V gene (reference sequence). The CDR3 runs to 16 residues. The CDR3 sequence: CATSRVGTVGPYEQYF. Here the CDR3 DNA reads TGTGCCACCAGCAGAGTGGGGACAGTTGGCCCCTACGAGCAGTACTTC.

The genes are TRBV5-1 and TRBJ2-1; 7 bases agree with TRBD1. CDR1 SGHRS and CDR2 YFSETQ come from the germline V gene. The CDR3 spans 14 residues. V lost 0 bases to trimming and J lost 9 bases; unmatched junction nucleotides: 6. The CDR3 DNA reads TGCGCCAGCAGCTTGGCAGGGGGTACAGGTGAGCAGTTCTTC. Encoded protein: CASSLAGGTGEQFF. The whole variable domain, filled in from reference TRBV5-1 and TRBJ2-1, reads KAGVTQTPRYLIKTRGQQVTLSCSPISGHRSVSWYQQTPGQGLQFLFEYFSETQRNKGNFPGRFSGRQFSNSRSEMNVSTLELGDSALYLCASSLAGGTGEQFFGPGTRLTVL.

This clone turned up a few times. V is TRBV25-1 and J is TRBJ2-3, with 12 nucleotides matching TRBD2. This CDR3 has 15 residues. Trimming cost V 4 bases and J 6 bases; bases outside gene matches: 5. CDR1 is MGHDK and CDR2 is SYGVNS in the germline V gene. The CDR3 DNA reads as TGTGCCAGCAGTGGTAGACTAGCGGGAGTTGATACGCAGTATTTT. It codes for CASSGRLAGVDTQYF.

This clone appeared a few times. This chain uses TRBV19 with TRBJ1-6, with TRBD1 matching over 7 bases. With 3 bases clipped from V and 0 bases from J, the junction kept 2 bases outside the gene matches. This CDR3 contains 16 residues. Germline-derived CDR1 and CDR2 are LNHDA and SQIVND (reference sequence). CDR3 DNA sequence: TGTGCCAGTAGTATGGACAGGAACTCCTATAATTCACCCCTCCACTTT. This gives the protein CASSMDRNSYNSPLHF.

The chain is built from TRBV7-9 and TRBJ2-1; TRBD2 matches at 7 bases. With 0 bases clipped from V and 4 bases from J, the junction kept 6 bases outside the gene matches. CDR1 is SEHNR and CDR2 is FQNEAQ in the germline V gene (reference sequence). This CDR3 is built from 16 residues. The CDR3 is CASSLALAERYNEQFF. CDR3 bases: TGTGCCAGCAGCTTAGCGCTAGCGGAGAGATACAATGAGCAGTTCTTC.